One T cell receptor beta chain is described in this entry. No antigen is known for it. The input lacks base qualities; no much larger clone sits a single base away. The sample's time point label is to be understood as: new active TB diagnosis, blood taken before or within 7 days of starting treatment. Active tuberculosis patients were HIV-seronegative South African adults aged 18 years or older with a new diagnosis. Confirmation of active tuberculosis was obtained by positive sputum smear microscopy and/or positive M. tuberculosis culture. Immunosequencing of unsorted cryopreserved PBMC covered, on average, about 99,000 T cells per clinical donor. The data belong to a study of T cells in tuberculosis (dated by TCRdb to 2016 to 2018). Background on the whole study: The study combined CD1B tetramers and high-throughput TCR immunosequencing to characterize T cells specific for the mycobacterial lipid antigen glucose monomycolate (GMM). In a South African clinical cohort, IGRA-negative adolescents, IGRA-positive adolescents with latent tuberculosis and adults with active tuberculosis were compared, with about eleven people in each group. PBMC from active tuberculosis patients were archived either before standard anti-tuberculosis treatment began or within 7 days of the start of that treatment. On the study overall, not on this receptor specifically: A classifier using the diverse GMM-specific repertoire reached roughly 89% accuracy (AUROC under 0.95), compared with more than 55% accuracy using GEM motif frequencies. Smaller mean NN-distances to GMM-specific TCRs were observed in active tuberculosis TCR-alpha repertoires than in IGRA-negative controls, suggesting clonal expansion of GMM-specific TCRs. Clinical samples were selected based on which cryopreserved specimens were available, and the active tuberculosis cases were adults whereas the controls were adolescents. The smaller NN-distances in active tuberculosis patients were driven in part by shorter CDR3-alpha lengths, while the difference seen for TCR-beta was not statistically significant.

TCR libraries were generated with the immunoSEQ multiplex PCR assay, using TCR-beta and/or TCR-alpha/delta assays for each sample. The Illumina high-throughput platform was used to sequence the amplified TCR libraries. The authors processed their data as follows. Clustering and dimensionality reduction relied on pairwise TCRdist distances among GMM-specific receptors from T cells that were either sorted ex vivo or expanded in vitro. Each clinical repertoire was scored by mean NN-distance, the average TCRdist to the nearest 10% of tetramer-positive reference sequences. GEM TCR motif frequency was computed as the fraction of unique TCRs matching known GEM sequences by V/J usage and CDR3 length. Active tuberculosis was classified by linear discriminant analysis with leave-one-out cross-validation, implemented in scikit-learn. TCRdb's version of the immuneACCESS table is confined to in-frame rearrangements and falls short of the full clone set. An unresolved V gene accounts for under half of the shortfall where checked; the remainder is of unknown origin. The DNA gave D and trimming, while V, J and clone size come from that table. The sample records about 30,000 clones, roughly 90% of which are singletons. The top ten hold about 2.4% of the sample.

Trimming takes 5 bases off V and 5 bases off J; junction bases not matched to a gene: 12. For CDR1 and CDR2, the germline V gene lists SGHRS and YFSETQ. From its cysteine to its phenylalanine, the CDR3 spans 15 amino acids. Only the CDR3 DNA stays, 45 bases, in frame from base 1. The chain couples TRBV5-1 to TRBJ1-2, with 7 central nucleotides matching TRBD1. This sample comprised PBMCs, obtained at tuberculosis diagnosis. This receptor was identified in an adult with tuberculosis. The sequenced DNA is TGCGCCAGCAGAGCGAGAGGACAGGACGATTATGGCTACACCTTC. It encodes CASRARGQDDYGYTF.